A single T cell receptor beta chain is shown here with its context. The source of the sample is a study of shared T cell receptors in the human thymus. The CDR3 extends over 16 amino acids. The germline V gene encodes CDR1 SGHNT and CDR2 YYREEE (reference sequence). With V trimmed by 2 bases and J by 4 bases, 6 bases remained unmatched. Profiled with immunoSEQ multiplex PCR; TCRdb holds only in-frame clones, not every one. The repertoire consists of hundreds of thousands of clones, with 87% occurring once and the leading ten covering 0.0094%. Another study also made use of these data, one on human thymus T cells. This second study says: Healthy Finnish infants undergoing corrective surgery for congenital heart defects provided the donor material. Resected material from corrective heart surgery provided the thymus tissue analysed. Repertoires sampled from thymus and blood appeared biased in V and J gene usage. Related research has reported that thymic repertoires overlap highly among unrelated individuals.

This clonotype was obtained from a boy in the first two years of life with a congenital heart defect. The V and J genes are TRBV5-4 and TRBJ2-7; 13 nucleotides match TRBD2. Sequencing used thymocytes. Written as DNA, the CDR3 is TGTGCCAGCAGCTTACGGACTAGCGGGAGCCTTTACGAGCAGTACTTC. Its protein is CASSLRTSGSLYEQYF.